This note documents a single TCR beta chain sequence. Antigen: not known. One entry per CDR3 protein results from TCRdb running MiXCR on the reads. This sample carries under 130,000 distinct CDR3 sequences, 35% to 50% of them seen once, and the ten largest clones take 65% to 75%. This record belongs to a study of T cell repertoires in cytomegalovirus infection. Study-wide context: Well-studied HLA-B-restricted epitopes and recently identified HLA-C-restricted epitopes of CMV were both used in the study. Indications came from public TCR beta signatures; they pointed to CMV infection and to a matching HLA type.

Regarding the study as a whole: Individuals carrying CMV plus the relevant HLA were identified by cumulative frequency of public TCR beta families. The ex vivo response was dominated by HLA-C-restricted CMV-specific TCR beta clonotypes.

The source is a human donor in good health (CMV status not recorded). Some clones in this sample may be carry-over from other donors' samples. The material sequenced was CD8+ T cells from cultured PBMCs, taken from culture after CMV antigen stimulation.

The CDR3 DNA reads as TGCAGTGCTAGAGATGGTACAACAGAGCAGTACTTC. Translating it yields CSARDGTTEQYF. This chain links TRBV20-1 with TRBJ2-7; D is unresolved. V was shortened by 0 bases and J by 7 bases, with 10 bases between the two germline ends. The CDR3 contains 12 residues. Germline V gene sequence: CDR1 DFQATT, CDR2 SNEGSKA (reference sequence).